This record concerns one T cell receptor beta chain sequence. This clonotype has ten or more counts. Its cognate antigen has yet to be identified. Per-base qualities were not stored, and no clone one base away is much larger. cDNA was synthesized by template-switch 5'RACE using a primer with a 10-nucleotide random unique molecular identifier that tagged each TCR transcript. Every sequencing run yielded over 180 million TCR-beta sequences covering 15-18 subjects. Total RNA was extracted with the RNeasy kit. The KAPA Real-time Library Amplification kit was used to amplify TCR-beta VDJ regions with primers for the TCR constant region and the 5'RACE anchor. A first PCR added sample indexes and Illumina adaptors, and a second PCR then raised library yield. The roughly 650 bp TCR product was size-selected on a 2% E-gel SizeSelection system after Ampure bead purification. Before pooling, library quality was checked on a Bioanalyzer, concentration was measured with Qubit, and libraries were quantified with the Kapa Library Quantification kit. An Illumina HiSeq 2500 sequenced the libraries paired-end 2 x 150 bp. To increase sequence diversity, roughly 24-30% phiX was spiked into each library pool. On the study's bioinformatics: The UMI-based MiGEC pipeline processed quality-filtered reads and removed over 75% of raw TCR sequences during error correction. IMGT germline references were used for alignment of VDJ genes, and clonotypes were defined by a unique CDR3 amino acid sequence together with V-J genes. Clonal expansion, Shannon diversity and CDR3 relatedness were evaluated with VDJtools (CalcPairwiseDistances, ClusterSamples), while phylogenetic trees were built in CLCbio workbench. A clone was classed as expanded if it had 8 or more unique UMIs, a cutoff based on coefficient-of-variation modelling across technical triplicates. The raw public data were reprocessed by TCRdb itself: fastp quality trimming at Q25, MiXCR clonotype calling, in-frame beta chains only. CDR3 protein duplicates are merged, each entry listing the most common genes and DNA. These V and J calls derive from TCRdb rather than the authors' analysis. This sample is represented by approximately 60,000 distinct CDR3 sequences; around 4% of them were singletons. Just over 2.5% of the sample lies in the top ten.

For the unsorted PBMC libraries, 2 million PBMCs were stored in RNAlater at -80 degrees C until RNA extraction and were used to generate the libraries. Multiple sclerosis patients were enrolled in a US clinical protocol evaluating disease progression by magnetic resonance imaging. Peripheral blood was subjected to Ficoll-Hypaque density gradient centrifugation to isolate PBMCs, which were then cryopreserved in liquid nitrogen. The data derive from a study of neurological immune-mediated disorders (dated by TCRdb to about 2019). For the wider study: Among the roughly 35 multiple sclerosis patients, about 30 had relapsing-remitting MS and 3 had secondary progressive MS. Of the 68 subjects in the cohort, about 14 were HAM/TSP patients, approximately 35 were multiple sclerosis patients, and 20 were healthy controls. The study compared peripheral blood TCR-beta repertoires of HTLV-I-associated myelopathy (HAM/TSP) patients, multiple sclerosis patients and healthy controls using UMI-based sequencing. Alongside PBMC samples, the set of some 97 TCR-beta libraries contained longitudinal samples, technical triplicates, and paired CD4+ and CD8+ T-cell subsets that had been sorted.

At the junction V is shortened by 4 bases and J by 3 bases; bases outside the gene matches: 9. CDR1 and CDR2 (SGHDT, YYEEEE) derive from the germline V gene. The CDR3 covers 16 residues, taking in both the cysteine and the phenylalanine. Just the 48-base CDR3 DNA is kept, in frame starting at base 1. Here is what the overall study found, with its caveats: No identical CDR3 amino acid sequences were found to be shared among expanded clones across subjects, suggesting that TCR-beta repertoires were private in all groups. TCR clonal expansion was highest in HAM/TSP patients and lowest in MS patients, with MS patients falling below even healthy controls. The MS cluster showed no association with clinical or MRI features, and the authors stated that larger cohorts are needed. In a phylogenetic analysis, the repertoires of 18 out of 34 MS patients fell into a single cluster of related CDR3 sequences, pointing to a possible signature at the repertoire level.

Material for sequencing was PBMCs. The V and J segments used are TRBV5-6 and TRBJ1-4; TRBD1 matches 7 bases in the middle. The TCR was taken from a man aged 50 to 60 with multiple sclerosis. The sequenced DNA is TGTGCCAGCAGCACTCGACAGGGTATTGCTAATGAAAAACTGTTTTTT. It is translated as CASSTRQGIANEKLFF.